This T cell receptor (beta chain) was captured in a study of type 1 and type 2 diabetes patients. Study-level information: CD4+ or CD8+ T cells were positively selected from PBMCs with microbeads. Study-wide results and caveats: V and J gene usage correlated at 0.9 to 0.97 between type 2 diabetes and control samples.

The V gene lost 5 bases and the J gene lost 0 bases, with 14 bases spanning the gap. CDR1 is LNHNV and CDR2 is YYDKDF in the germline V gene (reference sequence). This CDR3 is 15 amino acids long. Other autoimmune diseases and infections within the past four weeks excluded donors. Each participant gave approximately 10 milliliters of peripheral blood. The PCR template was genomic DNA. Multiplex PCR with 30 forward and 13 reverse primers amplified the TCR beta CDR3. TCRdb called the multiplex PCR reads again in MiXCR, with one record for every CDR3 protein. The sample yields 250,000 or so distinct CDR3 sequences, around 50% seen once. Remarks on this clonotype: The antigen is undetermined.

The chain is built from TRBV15 and TRBJ2-7; D may be TRBD1 (6 bases). The TCR sequence derives from a man aged 18 to 35 with type 2 diabetes. The sequenced sample was peripheral blood mononuclear cells (PBMCs). The CDR3 loop is CATSLQGHGSYEQYF. The CDR3 DNA sequence: TGTGCCACCAGCCTTCAGGGGCATGGCTCCTACGAGCAGTACTTC. The entire variable domain, with the rest obtained from reference TRBV15 and TRBJ2-7, is as follows: DAMVIQNPRYQVTQFGKPVTLSCSQTLNHNVMYWYQQKSSQAPKLLFHYYDKDFNNEADTPDNFQSRRPNTSFCFLDIRSPGLGDTAMYLCATSLQGHGSYEQYFGPGTRLTVT.